Listed here is a single T cell receptor (beta chain). This receptor's antigen is unknown. Base-call qualities are not available, and no considerably larger clone is one nucleotide away. Each collaborating institution followed its own protocols to collect whole blood in K2EDTA tubes. For TCRbeta analysis, collaborators shipped samples in one of three forms: frozen whole blood, isolated PBMCs, or DNA extracted from either of those sample types. This sample is part of a study of blood T cell repertoires in COVID-19 (dated by TCRdb to 2019 to 2021). For context, the study as a whole: Collaborator samples came from the United States, Italy and Spain and covered acute and convalescent phases of COVID-19. Subjects who had been exposed to COVID-19, were actively infected with it, or had recovered from it provided the deeply sampled blood TCRbeta repertoires that made up the dataset. Sample metadata almost always included a de-identified subject ID, COVID-19 status, age in years and sex. Where available, HLA class I and class II types were taken from metadata supplied by the sample provider and were not determined by assay-based typing. The prospective study material was composed of cDNA or gDNA derived from T cells, B-cell-depleted T cells, or PBMCs. The repertoires were made available in a free public database intended to serve as a resource for research on the immune response to SARS-CoV-2. The samples were drawn from the first 160 participants of the ongoing ImmuneRACE study and from 950 to 1,500 subjects provided by 6 global collaborators. Overall study outcomes, separate from this receptor: How much clinical and demographic metadata was included differed by source and by participant, and the metadata was provided uncurated.

The germline V gene (reference sequence) sets CDR1 to MNHEY and CDR2 to SMNVEV. CDR3 length: 15 amino acids, cysteine to phenylalanine. Here the CDR3 DNA is all that survives: 45 bases in frame from base 1. The trim is 5 bases for V and 1 base for J, with a gap of 14 bases between the germline ends. TCRbeta CDR3 regions were amplified from genomic DNA using the immunoSEQ Assay, a bias-controlled multiplex PCR. In the paper's pipeline: Nucleated cell counts per sample were estimated from amplification of reference gene primers within the assay. To quantify the absolute abundance of each unique TCRbeta CDR3 rearrangement, sequence reads were collapsed and filtered. Productive Simpson clonality was computed per sample as the square root of Simpson's diversity index over productive rearrangements. This is the immuneACCESS table as TCRdb keeps it, with only in-frame sequences that have V and J called. A part of the clones is gone; compared with another copy, unresolved V genes explain less than half, and the rest is unexplained. D and trimming were read from the DNA, whereas the V and J calls and clone size are those reported in that table. The table for this sample lists around 100,000 clones; about 90% of them were counted only once. The ten largest make up approximately 7% of the sample.

The sequence derives from a man younger than 45 in a cohort sampled during active COVID-19. The rearrangement joined TRBV27 to TRBJ2-5; no D gene is confidently identified. Input material: peripheral blood. The nucleotide sequence reads TGTGCCAGCAGTCTCTGGGCTGCACGCCAAGAGACCCAGTACTTC. This sequence encodes CASSLWAARQETQYF.